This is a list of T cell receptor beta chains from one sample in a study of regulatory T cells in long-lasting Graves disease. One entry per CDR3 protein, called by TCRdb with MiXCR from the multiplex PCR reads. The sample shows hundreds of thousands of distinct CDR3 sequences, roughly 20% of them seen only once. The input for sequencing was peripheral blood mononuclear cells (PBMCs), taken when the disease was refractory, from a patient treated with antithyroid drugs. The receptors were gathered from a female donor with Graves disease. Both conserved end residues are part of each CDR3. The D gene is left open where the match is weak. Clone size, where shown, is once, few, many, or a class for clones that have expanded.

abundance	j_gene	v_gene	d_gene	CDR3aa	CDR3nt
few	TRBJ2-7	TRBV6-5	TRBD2	CASSYYGRGNEQYF	TGTGCCAGCAGTTACTACGGGCGGGGGAACGAGCAGTACTTC
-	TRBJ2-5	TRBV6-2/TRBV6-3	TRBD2	CASSYPGLGSESGQETQYF	TGTGCCAGCAGTTACCCCGGACTAGGAAGTGAGTCGGGCCAAGAGACCCAGTACTTC
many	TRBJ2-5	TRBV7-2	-	CASSLVEGPTYQETQYF	TGTGCCAGCAGCTTAGTAGAGGGGCCGACGTACCAAGAGACCCAGTACTTC
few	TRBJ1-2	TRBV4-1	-	CASSQVGGTHYGYTF	TGCGCCAGCAGCCAAGTCGGGGGGACACACTATGGCTACACCTTC
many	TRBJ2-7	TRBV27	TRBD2	CASKILAGVRDEQYF	TGTGCCAGCAAGATACTAGCGGGAGTTCGCGACGAGCAGTACTTC
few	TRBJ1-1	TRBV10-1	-	CASRVTEAFF	TGCGCCAGCAGGGTCACTGAAGCTTTCTTT
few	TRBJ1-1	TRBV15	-	CATSREAFSSEAFF	TGTGCCACCAGCAGAGAGGCTTTCTCCTCTGAAGCTTTCTTT
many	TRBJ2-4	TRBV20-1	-	CSARDSGSAKNIQYF	TGCAGTGCTAGAGATTCGGGATCAGCCAAAAACATTCAGTACTTC
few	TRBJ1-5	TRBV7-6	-	CASSLFECRDSNQPQHF	TGTGCCAGCAGCTTATTTGAGTGCAGGGATAGCAATCAGCCCCAGCATTTT
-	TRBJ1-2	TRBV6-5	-	CASSSPGLIGYTF	TGTGCCAGCAGTTCTCCGGGACTGATCGGCTACACCTTC
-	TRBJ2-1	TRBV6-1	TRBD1	CASSDPGTGVNEQFF	TGTGCCAGCAGTGACCCCGGGACAGGGGTTAATGAGCAGTTCTTC